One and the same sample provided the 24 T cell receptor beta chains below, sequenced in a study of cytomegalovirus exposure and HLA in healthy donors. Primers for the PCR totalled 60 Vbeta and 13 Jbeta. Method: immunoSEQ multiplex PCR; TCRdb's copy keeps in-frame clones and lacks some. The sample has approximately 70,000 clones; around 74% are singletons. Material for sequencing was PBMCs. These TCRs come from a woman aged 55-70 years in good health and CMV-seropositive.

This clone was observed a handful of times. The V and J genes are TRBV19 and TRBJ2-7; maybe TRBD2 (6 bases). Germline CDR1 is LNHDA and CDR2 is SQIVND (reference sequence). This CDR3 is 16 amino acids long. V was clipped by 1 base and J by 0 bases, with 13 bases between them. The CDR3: CASSIGSAGNSYEQYF. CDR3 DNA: TGTGCCAGTAGTATAGGTTCGGCGGGAAACTCCTACGAGCAGTACTTC.

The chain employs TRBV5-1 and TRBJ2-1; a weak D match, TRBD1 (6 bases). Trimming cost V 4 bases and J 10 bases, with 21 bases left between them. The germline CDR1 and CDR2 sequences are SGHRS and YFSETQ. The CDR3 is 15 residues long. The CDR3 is CASSLALTGRTEQFF. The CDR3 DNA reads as TGCGCCAGCAGCCTAGCCCTGACAGGTAGAACCGAGCAGTTCTTC.

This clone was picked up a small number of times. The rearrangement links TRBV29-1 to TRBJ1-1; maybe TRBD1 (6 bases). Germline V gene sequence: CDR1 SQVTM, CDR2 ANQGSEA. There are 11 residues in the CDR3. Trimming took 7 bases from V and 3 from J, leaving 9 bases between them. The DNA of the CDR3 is TGCAGCGCCAGACAGGACACTGAAGCTTTCTTT. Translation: CSARQDTEAFF.

This CDR3 reads CASSQGSLVGVETQYF. The CDR3 DNA reads TGCGCCAGCAGCCAAGGATCCCTTGTAGGGGTCGAGACCCAGTACTTC. The chain is built from TRBV4-1 and TRBJ2-5, with D tentatively TRBD1 (5 bases). Looked up from germline, CDR1 is MGHRA and CDR2 is YSYEKL. V dropped 1 base and J dropped 5 bases, with 17 bases sitting between them. The CDR3 length is 16 residues.

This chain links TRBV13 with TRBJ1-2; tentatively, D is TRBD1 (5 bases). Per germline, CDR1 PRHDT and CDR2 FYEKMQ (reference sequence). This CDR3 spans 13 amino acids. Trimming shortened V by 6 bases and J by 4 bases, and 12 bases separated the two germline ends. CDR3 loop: CASRAGGFYGYTF. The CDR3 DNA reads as TGTGCCAGCAGGGCGGGGGGGTTCTATGGCTACACCTTC.

CDR3: CASSKSGTGNIQYF. For the CDR3, the DNA is TGTGCCAGCAGTAAATCCGGTACAGGGAACATTCAGTACTTC. This chain links TRBV27 with TRBJ2-4, with TRBD1 as a possible D gene (6 bases). The CDR3 spans 14 residues. Germline loops: CDR1 MNHEY, CDR2 SMNVEV (reference sequence). Trimming took off 5 bases at V and 7 bases at J, with 15 bases between the two ends.

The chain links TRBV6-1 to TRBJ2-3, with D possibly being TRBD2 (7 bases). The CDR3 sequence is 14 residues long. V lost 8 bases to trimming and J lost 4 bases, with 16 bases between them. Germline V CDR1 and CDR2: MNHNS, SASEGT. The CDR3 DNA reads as TGTGCCAGCTGGGAGGGGGGGGCGGCAGATACGCAGTATTTT. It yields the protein CASWEGGAADTQYF.

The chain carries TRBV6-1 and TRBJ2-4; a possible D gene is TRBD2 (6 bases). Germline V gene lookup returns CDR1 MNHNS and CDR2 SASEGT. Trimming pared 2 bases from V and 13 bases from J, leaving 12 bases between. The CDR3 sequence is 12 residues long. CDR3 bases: TGTGCCAGCAGTGAAATGGCGGGGCTCCAGTACTTC. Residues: CASSEMAGLQYF.

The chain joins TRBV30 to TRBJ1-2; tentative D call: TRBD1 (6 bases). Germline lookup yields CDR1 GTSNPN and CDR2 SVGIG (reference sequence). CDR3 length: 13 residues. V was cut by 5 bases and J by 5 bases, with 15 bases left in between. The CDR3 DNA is TGTGCCTGGGGGGACATGTCCAAATATGGCTACACCTTC. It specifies CAWGDMSKYGYTF.

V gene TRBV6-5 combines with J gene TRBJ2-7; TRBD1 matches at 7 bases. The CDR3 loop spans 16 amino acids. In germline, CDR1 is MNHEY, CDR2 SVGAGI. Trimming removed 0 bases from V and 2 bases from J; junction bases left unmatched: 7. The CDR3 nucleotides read TGTGCCAGCAGTTACTCAACAGGGGCCACTACCTACGAGCAGTACTTC. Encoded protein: CASSYSTGATTYEQYF.

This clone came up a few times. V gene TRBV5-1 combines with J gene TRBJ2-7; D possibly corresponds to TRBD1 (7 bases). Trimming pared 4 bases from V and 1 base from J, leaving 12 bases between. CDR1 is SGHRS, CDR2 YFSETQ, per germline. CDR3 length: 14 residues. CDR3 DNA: TGCGCCAGCAGCACAGGGGACTCGTCCTACGAGCAGTACTTC. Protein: CASSTGDSSYEQYF.

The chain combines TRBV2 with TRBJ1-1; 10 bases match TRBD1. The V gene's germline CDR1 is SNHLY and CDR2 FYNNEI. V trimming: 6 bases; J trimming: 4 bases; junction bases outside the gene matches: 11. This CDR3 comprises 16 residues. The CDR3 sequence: CASRGDRGAGGTEAFF. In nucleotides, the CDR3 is TGTGCCAGCAGGGGGGACAGGGGCGCGGGGGGCACTGAAGCTTTCTTT.

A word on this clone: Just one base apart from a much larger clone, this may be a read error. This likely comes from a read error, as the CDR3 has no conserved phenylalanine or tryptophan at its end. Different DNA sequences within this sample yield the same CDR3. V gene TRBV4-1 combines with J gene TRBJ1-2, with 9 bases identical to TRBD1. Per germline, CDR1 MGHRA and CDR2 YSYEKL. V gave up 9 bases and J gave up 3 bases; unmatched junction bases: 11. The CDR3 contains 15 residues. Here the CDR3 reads CASWGQGQSDYGYTV. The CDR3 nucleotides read TGCGCCAGTTGGGGACAGGGCCAGTCCGACTATGGCTACACCGTC.

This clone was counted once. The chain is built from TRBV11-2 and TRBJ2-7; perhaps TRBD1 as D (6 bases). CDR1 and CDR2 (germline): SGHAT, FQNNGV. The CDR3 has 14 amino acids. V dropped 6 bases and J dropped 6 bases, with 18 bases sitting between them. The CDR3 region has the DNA TGTGCCAGCAGTCCCGGACAGCCCTCTGGCGAGCAGTACTTC. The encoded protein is CASSPGQPSGEQYF.

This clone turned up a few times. The CDR3 spells CASTPWNTEAFF. The CDR3 nucleotides are TGTGCCAGCACCCCGTGGAACACTGAAGCTTTCTTT. The chain is built from TRBV6-6 and TRBJ1-1; D ambiguous. CDR1 is MNHNY and CDR2 is SVGAGI in the germline V gene (reference sequence). Deletions cut 7 bases from V and 1 base from J, with 7 bases between. The CDR3 has 12 residues.

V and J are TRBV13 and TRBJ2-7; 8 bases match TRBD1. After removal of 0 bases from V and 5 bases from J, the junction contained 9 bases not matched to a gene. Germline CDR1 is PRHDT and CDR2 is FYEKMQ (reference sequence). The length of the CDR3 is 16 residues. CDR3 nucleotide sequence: TGTGCCAGCAGCTTAGGTTTGGATGACAGGGGACACGAGCAGTACTTC. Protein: CASSLGLDDRGHEQYF.

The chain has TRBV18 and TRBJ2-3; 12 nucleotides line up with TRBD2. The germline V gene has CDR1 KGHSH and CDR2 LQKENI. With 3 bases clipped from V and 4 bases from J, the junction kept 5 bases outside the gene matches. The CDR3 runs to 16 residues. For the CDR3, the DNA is TGTGCCAGCTCACCCGTCGCTAGCGGGGGGGCAGATACGCAGTATTTT. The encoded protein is CASSPVASGGADTQYF.

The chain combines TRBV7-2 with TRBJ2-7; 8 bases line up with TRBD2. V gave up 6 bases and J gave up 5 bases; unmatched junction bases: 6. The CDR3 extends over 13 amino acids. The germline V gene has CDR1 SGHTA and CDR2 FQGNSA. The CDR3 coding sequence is TGTGCCAGCAGGTTAACGGGGGGGAACGAGCAGTACTTC. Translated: CASRLTGGNEQYF.

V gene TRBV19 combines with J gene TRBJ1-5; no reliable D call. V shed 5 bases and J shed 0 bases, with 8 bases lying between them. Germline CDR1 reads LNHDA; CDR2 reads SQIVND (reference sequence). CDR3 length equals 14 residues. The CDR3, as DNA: TGTGCCAGTAGTTTGCGGAGTAGCAATCAGCCCCAGCATTTT. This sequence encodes CASSLRSSNQPQHF.

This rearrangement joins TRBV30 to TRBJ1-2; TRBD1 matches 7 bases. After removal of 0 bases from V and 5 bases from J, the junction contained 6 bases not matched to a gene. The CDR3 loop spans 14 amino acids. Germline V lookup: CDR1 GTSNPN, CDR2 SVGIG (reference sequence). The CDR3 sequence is CAWSVNSGQYGYTF. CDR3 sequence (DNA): TGTGCCTGGAGTGTAAATTCGGGACAGTATGGCTACACCTTC.

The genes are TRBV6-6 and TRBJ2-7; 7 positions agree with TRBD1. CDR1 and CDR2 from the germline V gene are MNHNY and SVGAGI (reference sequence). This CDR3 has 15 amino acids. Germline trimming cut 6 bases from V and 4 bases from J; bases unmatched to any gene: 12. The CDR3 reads CASRPGTAITYEQYF. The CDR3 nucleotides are TGTGCCAGCAGGCCCGGGACAGCCATTACTTACGAGCAGTACTTC.

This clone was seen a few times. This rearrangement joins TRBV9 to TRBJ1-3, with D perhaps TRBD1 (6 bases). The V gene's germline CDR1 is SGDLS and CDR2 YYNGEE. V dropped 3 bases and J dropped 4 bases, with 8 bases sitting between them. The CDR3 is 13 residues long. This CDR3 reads CASSAGQGNTIYF. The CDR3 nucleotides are TGTGCCAGCAGCGCGGGACAAGGAAACACCATATATTTT. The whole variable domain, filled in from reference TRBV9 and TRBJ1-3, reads DSGVTQTPKHLITATGQRVTLRCSPRSGDLSVYWYQQSLDQGLQFLIQYYNGEERAKGNILERFSAQQFPDLHSELNLSSLELGDSALYFCASSAGQGNTIYFGEGSWLTVV.

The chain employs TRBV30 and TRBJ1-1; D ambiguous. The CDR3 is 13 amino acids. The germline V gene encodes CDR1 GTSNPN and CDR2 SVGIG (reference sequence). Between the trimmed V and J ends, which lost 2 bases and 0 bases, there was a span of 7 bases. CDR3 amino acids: CAWSPQMNTEAFF. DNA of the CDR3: TGTGCCTGGAGTCCTCAGATGAACACTGAAGCTTTCTTT.

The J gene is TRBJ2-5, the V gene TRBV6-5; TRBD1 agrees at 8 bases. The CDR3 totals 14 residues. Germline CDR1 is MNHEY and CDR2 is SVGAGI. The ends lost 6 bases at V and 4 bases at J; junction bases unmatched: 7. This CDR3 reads CASRSGTGRETQYF. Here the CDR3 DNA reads TGTGCCAGCAGATCCGGGACAGGACGAGAGACCCAGTACTTC.